The clone carrying this TCR beta chain has only one observation. Its specificity is unknown. The data originate from a study of T cell responses to AZD1222 COVID-19 vaccine. The study, taken as a whole, reports: Two doses of AZD1222 preceded a rise in Spike-specific TCR breadth and depth. Researchers took repertoire samples only after the peak T cell response had come. Reportedly, close to half of spike-specific TCRs are directed against unmutated variant regions.

The V gene end was trimmed by 3 bases and the J gene end by 3 bases; junction bases not matched to a gene: 4. In germline, CDR1 is LNHNV, CDR2 YYDKDF (reference sequence). The CDR3 sequence is 15 residues long. The table came from immunoSEQ multiplex PCR; TCRdb's copy has only in-frame clones and leaves some out. The sample gives 95,000 to 150,000 clones, around 89% of which show up once; roughly 10% is in the top ten. The rearrangement links TRBV15 to TRBJ1-2; 10 bases map to TRBD1. The clonotype was recovered from an adult in good health. Specimen: peripheral blood, collected on day 0 of MenACWY control vaccination. In DNA form, the CDR3 reads TGTGCCACCAGCAGGACAGGGGGCGCGCACTATGGCTACACCTTC. Its protein is CATSRTGGAHYGYTF.